Here is one T cell receptor (beta chain) with its context. What it binds is unknown. The sample comes from a study of T-cell reconstitution after alpha-beta-depleted transplantation in children. Study-wide findings and caveats: Reportedly, only several hundred clones from non-depleted graft cells drove alpha-beta T-cell counts at about two months.

The library targeted TCRbeta and was prepared with unique molecular identifiers. TCRdb ran MiXCR on the PCR reads and lists one entry per CDR3 protein. Among roughly 310,000 distinct CDR3 sequences listed, more than 20% were seen once. The length of the CDR3 is 12 residues. V was trimmed by 1 base and J by 7 bases, leaving 5 bases between them. The germline CDR1 and CDR2 sequences are MGHDK and SYGVNS. The receptor was derived from a male patient under 18 who had a stem cell transplant for acute lymphoblastic leukemia, so the T cells may come from the graft donor. The chain uses TRBV25-1 and TRBJ1-5; D gene uncertain. Here the sequenced sample was PBMCs, mostly from graft donor cells, taken 180 days after TCRalphabeta/CD19-depleted stem cell transplant. Here the CDR3 reads CASSEWGQPQHF. DNA for the CDR3: TGTGCCAGCAGTGAATGGGGACAGCCCCAGCATTTT.